This TCR beta chain emerged from a study of response to subunit inactivated influenza vaccine. Germline V gives CDR1 SGHRS, CDR2 YFSETQ. This CDR3 has 13 residues. The ends were cut back, 0 bases at V and 10 bases at J, with 14 bases in the middle. Ten or more counts support this clonotype. Its antigen is unknown. Via MiXCR, TCRdb re-called the RT-PCR reads, giving one row per CDR3 protein. Of more than 400,000 distinct CDR3 sequences listed, approximately 7.3% were seen once; the top ten hold roughly 13%. Study-wide results and caveats: Authors suggested seasonal influenza vaccinations each recruit few new T cells.

The sample consisted of PBMCs from blood, taken roughly 24 months after vaccination. The sequence was obtained from a man between 50 and 69 years old who received an inactivated influenza vaccine. The chain combines TRBV5-1 with TRBJ2-7, with D unclear. The CDR3 spells CASSLDQVSLQYF. The CDR3 DNA reads TGCGCCAGCAGCTTGGATCAGGTCTCTCTTCAGTACTTC.